This passage covers 21 T cell receptor beta chains from one sample sequenced in a study of blood T cells in healthy people across ages. Combining a sample-barcoded 5' primer with a J-beta primer mix, a second PCR ran for 7 to 11 cycles. One entry per CDR3 protein, called by TCRdb with MiXCR from the 5' RACE reads. The sample shows approximately 810,000 distinct CDR3 sequences, about 28% of them seen only once. The sample consisted of blood. The receptors stem from a woman of 80 years or more in good health.

This clonotype was counted at least ten times. This rearrangement joins TRBV9 to TRBJ2-7; D is unclear. This CDR3 spans 14 amino acids. Germline CDR1 SGDLS, CDR2 YYNGEE. Trimming removed 0 bases at V and 4 bases at J, with 11 bases between. CDR3 sequence (DNA): TGTGCCAGCAGCGTAGATGCGGAGTCATACGAGCAGTACTTC. It yields the protein CASSVDAESYEQYF.

This clonotype was detected a few times. The chain recombines TRBV20-1 with TRBJ2-6, with TRBD2 as a possible D gene (5 bases). The CDR3 loop spans 15 amino acids. Trimming pared 3 bases from V and 2 bases from J, leaving 11 bases between. Germline lookup yields CDR1 DFQATT and CDR2 SNEGSKA (reference sequence). Here the CDR3 reads CSASKGATGANVLTF. The CDR3, as DNA: TGCAGTGCTAGTAAGGGAGCTACTGGGGCCAACGTCCTGACTTTC.

This clonotype was detected once. A much larger clone sits a single nucleotide away, making a read error possible. The CDR3 does not end in the conserved phenylalanine or tryptophan, so this is likely a read error. The chain carries TRBV10-3 and TRBJ2-1; 10 nucleotides match TRBD2. Germline lookup yields CDR1 ENHRY and CDR2 SYGVKD. The ends lost 5 bases at V and 9 bases at J; junction bases unmatched: 7. CDR3 length: 14 amino acids. The CDR3 DNA sequence: TGTGCCATCAGTTCTAGCGGGGGCCCTACTGAGCAGTTCTGC. It translates to CAISSSGGPTEQFC.

This clonotype was seen ten or more times. Here the CDR3 DNA reads TGCAGTGCTAGAGCCCAGGGGCGGGGGGGTCCAGATACGCAGTATTTT. It translates to CSARAQGRGGPDTQYF. The genes are TRBV20-1 and TRBJ2-3; 9 bases align to TRBD2. The CDR3 is 16 residues long. Germline V gene lookup returns CDR1 DFQATT and CDR2 SNEGSKA (reference sequence). With V trimmed by 1 base and J by 4 bases, 9 bases remained unmatched.

Ten or more counts support this clonotype. This chain links TRBV20-1 with TRBJ2-1; unclear D gene. Germline values: CDR1 DFQATT, CDR2 SNEGSKA (reference sequence). V lost 0 bases, J lost 9 bases, and 15 bases lay in between. The CDR3 extends over 14 amino acids. CDR3 nucleotide sequence: TGCAGTGCTAGAGATTATCTCCACAATAGTGAGCAGTTCTTC. This gives the protein CSARDYLHNSEQFF.

In the case of this clonotype: A single base separates this from a much larger clone, so it may be a read error. This chain joins TRBV6-2 or TRBV6-3 and TRBJ1-2; 9 bases agree with TRBD1. The CDR3 is 18 residues long. The germline V gene encodes CDR1 MNHEY and CDR2 SVGEGT. V was pared by 6 bases and J by 5 bases, with 19 bases of the junction left unmatched. CDR3 sequence (DNA): TGTGCCAGCAGATATGCCCTTCTCTGGGACAGGGTTCAATATGGCTACACCTTC. Amino acids: CASRYALLWDRVQYGYTF.

V gene TRBV24-1 combines with J gene TRBJ2-3, with 12 bases lining up with TRBD1. This CDR3 contains 20 residues. J was trimmed by 7 bases and V by 2 bases; bases with no gene match: 18. Germline V lookup: CDR1 KGHDR, CDR2 SFDVKD. For the CDR3, the DNA is TGTGCCACCAGTGATTCTGTGACGCGGGGCCGGGACAGGGGGCAATATACGCAGTATTTT. It translates to CATSDSVTRGRDRGQYTQYF.

The chain links TRBV28 to TRBJ2-5, with D perhaps matching TRBD1 or TRBD2 (6 bases each). Trimming cost V 5 bases and J 11 bases, with 24 bases left between them. The CDR3 covers 15 residues. CDR1 and CDR2 (germline): MDHEN, SYDVKM. The CDR3 here is CASSPMPGGYNEQYF. The CDR3 nucleotides read TGTGCCAGCAGTCCTATGCCCGGGGGCTACAATGAGCAGTACTTC.

Remarks on this clonotype: A much larger clonotype is one base distant, so this may be a read error. The rearrangement uses TRBV29-1 and TRBJ1-1; unclear D gene. Looked up from germline, CDR1 is SQVTM and CDR2 is ANQGSEA. CDR3 length: 12 residues. The V end lost 3 bases, the J end lost 1 base, and 6 bases lay between the germline ends. The chain's CDR3 is CSVEKGNTEAFF. The CDR3 DNA reads TGCAGCGTTGAGAAGGGGAACACTGAAGCTTTCTTT.

This clonotype came up many times. The chain joins TRBV20-1 to TRBJ1-2; the D gene is possibly TRBD1 (6 bases). The V gene lost 0 bases and the J gene lost 1 base, with 12 bases spanning the gap. The germline V gene encodes CDR1 DFQATT and CDR2 SNEGSKA (reference sequence). The CDR3 sequence is 15 residues long. The CDR3 reads CSARDPGTLNYGYTF. Here the CDR3 DNA reads TGCAGTGCTAGAGATCCCGGGACACTTAACTATGGCTACACCTTC.

This sequence joins TRBV28 and TRBJ1-5; D is possibly TRBD1 (5 bases). CDR1 and CDR2 (germline): MDHEN, SYDVKM. V was trimmed by 2 bases and J by 9 bases, leaving 8 bases between them. The CDR3 runs 12 residues. CDR3 amino acids: CASSLGGLPQHF. The DNA of the CDR3 is TGTGCCAGCAGTTTAGGGGGTCTGCCCCAGCATTTT.

This clonotype was found many times. The gene calls are TRBV6-5 and TRBJ2-3; D is undetermined. The CDR3 covers 13 residues. Germline CDR1 is MNHEY and CDR2 is SVGAGI. With 2 bases removed from V and 0 bases from J, the gap between germline ends came to 3 bases. Here the CDR3 DNA reads TGTGCCAGCAGTTACGACAGCACAGATACGCAGTATTTT. Translating gives CASSYDSTDTQYF.

To note about this clonotype: At one end, the junction sequence differs from germline, possibly due to a read error. The chain uses TRBV12-3 or TRBV12-4 and TRBJ1-5; D remains ambiguous. The CDR3 consists of 15 residues. The CDR3, as DNA: TGTGCCAACAGTTCCCGTGAACAGAGCAATCAGCCCCAGCATTTT. Translated: CANSSREQSNQPQHF.

This clonotype was counted ten times or more. The V gene is TRBV5-1, the J gene TRBJ2-6, with D perhaps TRBD1 or TRBD2 (6 bases each). CDR1 and CDR2 from the germline V gene are SGHRS and YFSETQ. CDR3 size: 18 residues. V lost 1 base and J lost 0, with 14 bases in between. This CDR3 is CASSLRIGGISGANVLTF. CDR3 sequence (DNA): TGCGCCAGCAGCTTGAGAATAGGGGGGATCTCTGGGGCCAACGTCCTGACTTTC.

To note about this clonotype: Given a much more abundant clone one base away, this may be a read error. This chain uses TRBV6-2 or TRBV6-3 with TRBJ2-4; the D is unclear. Germline assignment: CDR1 MNHEY and CDR2 SVGEGT. The CDR3 totals 14 residues. CDR3 sequence: CAGSQNLAKNIQYF. CDR3 DNA: TGTGCCGGCAGCCAGAATCTAGCCAAAAACATTCAGTACTTC.

A note on this clonotype: This may come from a read error, since a much larger clone is one base off. The chain is built from TRBV5-1 and TRBJ2-1, with a weak D call TRBD2 (7 bases). Germline CDR1 reads SGHRS; CDR2 reads YFSETQ. The V gene lost 0 bases and the J gene lost 8 bases, with 12 bases spanning the gap. The CDR3 totals 14 residues. CDR3 sequence reads: CASSLAAGAHEQFF. The CDR3 region has the DNA TGCGCCAGCAGCTTGGCCGCGGGGGCCCATGAGCAGTTCTTC.

This clonotype was counted between two and nine times. The chain employs TRBV6-6 and TRBJ2-2; 10 bases are shared with TRBD1. Germline CDR1 reads MNHNY; CDR2 reads SVGAGI (reference sequence). The ends lost 7 bases at V and 4 bases at J; junction bases unmatched: 6. CDR3 length: 15 residues. This CDR3 reads CASTRTGGITGELFF. CDR3 in DNA: TGTGCCAGCACCAGGACAGGGGGTATCACCGGGGAGCTGTTTTTT.

This chain connects TRBV15 to TRBJ1-5; D is unresolved. This CDR3 contains 13 residues. CDR1 is LNHNV, CDR2 YYDKDF, per germline (reference sequence). V was cut by 0 bases and J by 8 bases, with 8 bases left in between. The DNA of the CDR3 is TGTGCCACCAGCAGAGATATAAAGGAGCCCCAGCATTTT. Translating gives CATSRDIKEPQHF.

This clonotype came up a few times. The chain employs TRBV7-8 and TRBJ2-1; 7 nucleotides line up with TRBD2. The CDR3 sequence is 16 residues long. Trimming at V came to 1 base and at J to 9 bases, leaving 12 bases not matched to a gene. The germline gives CDR1 SGHVS, CDR2 FQNEAQ. CDR3 in amino acids: CASSLVGSSGVTEQFF. CDR3 nucleotides: TGTGCCAGCAGCTTAGTGGGATCTAGCGGAGTTACTGAGCAGTTCTTC.

There are a few counts of this clonotype. This rearrangement joins TRBV2 to TRBJ1-3; D call uncertain. In germline, CDR1 is SNHLY, CDR2 FYNNEI. The CDR3 totals 13 residues. Trimming shortened V by 6 bases and J by 1 base, and 7 bases separated the two germline ends. The CDR3 protein is CASSAGSGNTIYF. In DNA form, the CDR3 reads TGTGCCAGCAGCGCTGGTTCTGGAAACACCATATATTTT.

The V call is TRBV19, the J call TRBJ1-5; tentative D call: TRBD1 (6 bases). The CDR3 contains 17 residues. Trimming took off 7 bases at V and 6 bases at J, with 25 bases between the two ends. Germline V gene lookup returns CDR1 LNHDA and CDR2 SQIVND (reference sequence). The CDR3 DNA is TGTGCCAGTAAATCCCGCCGGGACATCGAAATCCCTCAGCCCCAGCATTTT. It specifies CASKSRRDIEIPQPQHF.